This entry is about one T cell receptor beta chain. This receptor's antigen is unknown. Base qualities are missing; no much larger clone stands one base away. The data stem from a study of glioma-infiltrating T cells after dendritic cell vaccination (TCRdb year 2016). Study-wide context: Of the approximately 15 glioblastoma patients in the cohort, all drawn from Phase I and II dendritic cell vaccination trials, 9 were newly diagnosed and 6 had recurrent disease. Autologous tumor lysate-pulsed dendritic cell vaccination was administered to the patients between about 2003 and 2012. The vaccine was prepared from monocyte-derived dendritic cells that were cultured for under 8 days with IL-4 and GM-CSF and then pulsed overnight with autologous tumor lysate. Three intradermal dendritic cell vaccine injections were administered to patients at biweekly intervals in the arm below the axilla. In glioblastoma patients vaccinated with dendritic cells, deep sequencing of TCR beta CDR3 regions served to measure the amount of tumor-infiltrating lymphocytes and to compare repertoires between tumor and blood. Survival after dendritic cell vaccination was correlated with TCR sequencing metrics, such as TIL content and the overlap between tumor and blood repertoires. Points the paper makes about the study in general: The cohort was small and heterogeneous, only a few patients had full blood and tumor sets, and even fewer had initial-recurrent tumor pairs. Higher estimated pretreatment TIL content predicted longer time to progression and overall survival after dendritic cell vaccination. The three-group TCR overlap response model was characterized as speculative, and prospective validation of the model was stated to be required. No direct relationship between TCR clonality and survival was found, suggesting a diverse polyclonal response may matter.

To be selected, patients needed enough residual fresh-frozen tumor tissue and more than two years of available survival data. None of the glioblastoma patients carried an isocitrate dehydrogenase mutation, although molecular status otherwise varied. PBMC collection took place before vaccination, two weeks after the third vaccination, and at tumor progression if progression occurred. The Qiagen DNeasy Blood extraction Kit was used to extract genomic DNA. The CDR1 and CDR2 encoded by the germline V gene are SNHLY and FYNNEI. Trimming takes 0 bases off V and 6 bases off J; junction bases not matched to a gene: 9. The CDR3 goes from the cysteine to the phenylalanine over 17 residues. Of the read, only the CDR3 DNA is kept; its 51 bases are in frame from base 1. Using the immunoSEQ assay, TCRB CDR3 regions were amplified from 2 micrograms of genomic DNA, or from all available DNA when less than that was on hand. For multiplex PCR, 60 forward primers for TCR V beta segments and 13 reverse primers for J beta segments were used. To estimate the number of reads per starting template, synthetic control templates were added to each sample at limiting dilution. Sequencing produced 87 bp reads on the Illumina HiSeq System. On the authors' methods: PCR and sequencing errors were removed by merging closely related sequences with a nearest neighbor algorithm. TCR overlap was defined as the percentage of unique tumor TCR beta sequences that were also found in the peripheral blood of the same patient. Entries here come from immuneACCESS through TCRdb and include only in-frame sequences with V and J called. Some clones fail to appear in such tables; in the studies checked, an unresolved V gene covers under half of the shortfall, and the cause of the remainder is unknown. The V and J calls and clone size were taken over from that table, and D and trimming were inferred from the DNA. Here the sample has some 100,000 clones; under 90% occur a single time. Less than 3% of the sample comes from the top ten.

This clonotype originated in a human donor with glioblastoma. The sequenced sample was blood, obtained before dendritic cell vaccination. The chain employs TRBV2 and TRBJ2-2; TRBD2 fits 8 bases in the junction. At the DNA level, the sequence is TGTGCCAGCAGTGAAGCTGGCAGCGGGAGAGGAGCCGGGGAGCTGTTTTTT. Translated, it reads CASSEAGSGRGAGELFF.